Each of the 19 T cell receptor beta chains below was sequenced from the same sample in a study of siplizumab effects on memory and regulatory T cells. TCRdb keeps only in-frame clones here, not all; method: immunoSEQ multiplex PCR. The table lists some 87,000 clones, over 80% of them singletons. Material for sequencing was CD4+ T cells sorted from blood. The receptors stem from a human donor in good health.

The chain employs TRBV6-5 and TRBJ1-1; D is ambiguous. This CDR3 has 12 amino acids. The V gene lost 5 bases and the J gene lost 9 bases, with 13 bases spanning the gap. Per germline, CDR1 MNHEY and CDR2 SVGAGI. The CDR3 is CASSGRGTKAFF. The CDR3 DNA reads as TGTGCCAGCAGTGGACGGGGAACGAAAGCTTTCTTT.

This rearrangement joins TRBV27 to TRBJ1-2, with D tentatively TRBD1 (5 bases). Germline lookup yields CDR1 MNHEY and CDR2 SMNVEV (reference sequence). The V and J ends lost 6 bases and 4 bases respectively, with 21 bases between them. The CDR3 contains 16 residues. The CDR3 protein is CASSHSRDGFGYGYTF. Written as DNA, the CDR3 is TGTGCCAGCAGCCATTCTCGGGACGGATTCGGCTATGGCTACACCTTC.

The chain employs TRBV5-1 and TRBJ2-7, with a weak D call TRBD2 (5 bases). The CDR3 spans 12 residues. Trimming left V 1 base short and J 7 bases short, with 9 bases between. Germline-derived CDR1 and CDR2 are SGHRS and YFSETQ. The CDR3 DNA reads TGCGCCAGCAGCTTGAACCGGGGAGAGCAGTACTTC. This translates into CASSLNRGEQYF.

The chain couples TRBV11-2 to TRBJ2-2; 10 positions match TRBD2. The V and J ends lost 3 bases and 0 bases, in that order; junction bases with no gene match: 1. CDR1 SGHAT and CDR2 FQNNGV come from the germline V gene. CDR3 length equals 16 residues. The CDR3 sequence: CASSFGLAANTGELFF. DNA of the CDR3: TGTGCCAGCAGCTTCGGACTAGCGGCGAACACCGGGGAGCTGTTTTTT.

J is TRBJ1-2 and V is TRBV5-8, with TRBD1 as a possible D gene (5 bases). The CDR3 is made up of 14 amino acids. The V gene lost 5 bases and the J gene lost 4 bases, with 15 bases spanning the gap. Germline CDR1 and CDR2: SGHTS and YDEGEE. CDR3 sequence (DNA): TGTGCCAGCAGACTACAGACTGGGACCTATGGCTACACCTTC. It yields the protein CASRLQTGTYGYTF.

This rearrangement joins TRBV5-6 to TRBJ2-2, with TRBD1 matching 7 bases. The ends lost 4 bases at V and 0 bases at J; junction bases unmatched: 6. Germline V gene data show CDR1 as SGHDT and CDR2 as YYEEEE. The CDR3 consists of 16 residues. The DNA of the CDR3 is TGTGCCAGCAGCCCCGACAGGGCAGCGAACACCGGGGAGCTGTTTTTT. It yields the protein CASSPDRAANTGELFF. The complete variable domain, with remaining parts taken from reference TRBV5-6 and TRBJ2-2, reads DAGVTQSPTHLIKTRGQQVTLRCSPKSGHDTVSWYQQALGQGPQFIFQYYEEEERQRGNFPDRFSGHQFPNYSSELNVNALLLGDSALYLCASSPDRAANTGELFFGEGSRLTVL.

The V call is TRBV27, the J call TRBJ1-6, with 7 bases that match TRBD1. CDR1 and CDR2 (germline): MNHEY, SMNVEV (reference sequence). The CDR3 runs to 17 residues. J was trimmed by 11 bases and V by 1 base; bases with no gene match: 14. CDR3 residues: CASSLYGTDNLGAPLHF. The CDR3 bases are TGTGCCAGCAGTTTATACGGGACAGACAACTTGGGGGCACCCCTCCACTTT.

V is TRBV10-2 and J is TRBJ2-7; the match to TRBD2 covers 8 bases. J was trimmed by 2 bases and V by 7 bases; bases with no gene match: 10. Germline CDR1 reads WSHSY; CDR2 reads SAAADI. CDR3 size: 15 residues. The CDR3 DNA reads TGCGCCAGCACCCCGCCCGGGAGGGACCCCTACGAGCAGTACTTC. Its protein is CASTPPGRDPYEQYF.

The chain couples TRBV2 to TRBJ2-7; 12 bases map to TRBD2. Germline assignment: CDR1 SNHLY and CDR2 FYNNEI. CDR3 length: 14 amino acids. Trimming took 8 bases from V and 5 from J; bases not matched to a gene: 7. DNA for the CDR3: TGTGCCAGCTCAGGACTAGCGGGATTCCACGAGCAGTACTTC. Encoded protein: CASSGLAGFHEQYF.

V is TRBV9 and J is TRBJ2-6, with 9 bases matching TRBD2. The CDR3 is 17 residues long. V was clipped by 5 bases and J by 2 bases; unmatched bases: 8. CDR1 and CDR2 (germline): SGDLS, YYNGEE. The CDR3, as DNA: TGTGCCAGCAGTCTAGTAGCGGGAGCCCCTGGGGCCAACGTCCTGACTTTC. It encodes CASSLVAGAPGANVLTF.

The chain has TRBV30 and TRBJ1-5; D gene ambiguous. The germline CDR1 and CDR2 sequences are GTSNPN and SVGIG (reference sequence). The CDR3 is made up of 15 amino acids. Trimming stripped 1 base from V and 5 bases from J, with 15 bases between. CDR3 in amino acids: CAWSAGSRGDQPQHF. In DNA, the CDR3 is TGTGCCTGGAGTGCCGGCTCCCGTGGCGATCAGCCCCAGCATTTT.

On this clone: The sample has other DNA sequences that encode this CDR3 too. This chain joins TRBV5-1 and TRBJ2-1, with D possibly TRBD2 on 6 matching bases. CDR1 SGHRS and CDR2 YFSETQ come from the germline V gene. This CDR3 has 15 amino acids. V lost 7 bases and J lost 0, with 14 bases in between. The CDR3: CASSLDGSSYNEQFF. In nucleotides, the CDR3 is TGCGCCAGCTCCCTCGACGGGAGCTCCTACAATGAGCAGTTCTTC.

In this sample, this clone turned up a few times. The J gene is TRBJ1-2, the V gene TRBV20-1, with 9 bases lining up with TRBD1. CDR1 is DFQATT, CDR2 SNEGSKA, per germline (reference sequence). This CDR3 spans 11 amino acids. V shed 4 bases, J shed 10 bases, and the junction held 4 bases outside the gene matches. This CDR3 is CSATRDRDYTF. The CDR3 bases are TGCAGTGCTACTAGGGACAGGGACTACACCTTC.

Here the CDR3 reads CASSFSYASGSNTQYF. In DNA form, the CDR3 reads TGCGCCAGCAGCTTTTCTTATGCTAGCGGAAGTAATACGCAGTATTTT. This chain links TRBV5-1 with TRBJ2-3, with 7 positions matching TRBD2. Per germline, CDR1 SGHRS and CDR2 YFSETQ. Trimming took 2 bases from V and 7 from J; bases not matched to a gene: 13. This CDR3 region has 16 residues. Complete variable domain (other parts from reference TRBV5-1 and TRBJ2-3): KAGVTQTPRYLIKTRGQQVTLSCSPISGHRSVSWYQQTPGQGLQFLFEYFSETQRNKGNFPGRFSGRQFSNSRSEMNVSTLELGDSALYLCASSFSYASGSNTQYFGPGTRLTVL.

The gene calls are TRBV7-2 and TRBJ2-3; D gene ambiguous. This CDR3 region has 15 residues. Germline values: CDR1 SGHTA, CDR2 FQGNSA. V lost 5 bases and J lost 0, with 12 bases in between. The CDR3 protein is CASSLGRSSTDTQYF. The CDR3 DNA is TGTGCCAGCAGCCTAGGACGGTCAAGCACAGATACGCAGTATTTT.

This chain links TRBV10-2 with TRBJ1-2, with unresolved D. The CDR3 extends over 13 amino acids. Between the trimmed V and J ends, which lost 8 bases and 0 bases, there was a span of 10 bases. Germline V CDR1 and CDR2: WSHSY, SAAADI. CDR3: CASLDVANYGYTF. The CDR3, as DNA: TGCGCCAGCCTTGACGTCGCTAACTATGGCTACACCTTC.

The chain couples TRBV5-4 to TRBJ2-7; D may correspond to TRBD1 or TRBD2 (5 bases each). This CDR3 is built from 11 residues. Trimming pared 3 bases from V and 6 bases from J, leaving 7 bases between. From germline, CDR1 is SGHNT and CDR2 YYREEE (reference sequence). DNA for the CDR3: TGTGCCAGCAGCTCCGGGACCGAGCAGTACTTC. Encoded protein: CASSSGTEQYF. Supplemented by reference TRBV5-4 and TRBJ2-7, the full variable domain reads ETGVTQSPTHLIKTRGQQVTLRCSSQSGHNTVSWYQQALGQGPQFIFQYYREEENGRGNFPPRFSGLQFPNYSSELNVNALELDDSALYLCASSSGTEQYFGPGTRLTVT.

The CDR3 is CASIRDRGWNTEAFF. The CDR3 DNA reads TGTGCCAGCATCCGGGACAGGGGGTGGAACACTGAAGCTTTCTTT. The chain recombines TRBV6-1 with TRBJ1-1, with TRBD1 matching 11 bases. V dropped 7 bases and J dropped 1; count of bases not matched to a gene: 5. The CDR3 consists of 15 residues. Germline lookup yields CDR1 MNHNS and CDR2 SASEGT.

As to this clone: The germline gene is not matched at one end of the junction; a read error may be the cause. The chain links TRBV27 to TRBJ2-7; 8 nucleotides align to TRBD1. CDR3 length: 15 amino acids. Per the germline V gene, CDR1 is MNHEY and CDR2 is SMNVEV (reference sequence). Here the CDR3 DNA reads TGTGCTAGCAGTTCCTGGACAGGGAAAGGGTACGAGCAGTACTTC. It is translated as CASSSWTGKGYEQYF.